A single sample is the source of the 9 T cell receptor beta chains below, sequenced in a study of a mutant IDH1 vaccine in newly diagnosed glioma. The time point denotes: week 47, end of study. Mutant IDH1 20-mer peptide, at 300 ug, made up each vaccine dose, with topical imiquimod. The method was immunoSEQ multiplex PCR; TCRdb's version includes in-frame clones alone and lacks a portion of them. In the table there are fewer than 35,000 clones, around 81% of which are singletons. These TCRs' antigens remain unknown. This sample comprised PBMCs, obtained from a glioma patient whose treatment included an IDH1 peptide vaccine. The source of these receptors is a man aged 30 to 45 with glioma.

The chain recombines TRBV19 with TRBJ2-7; 7 positions agree with TRBD1. Germline values: CDR1 LNHDA, CDR2 SQIVND (reference sequence). J was trimmed by 3 bases and V by 10 bases; bases with no gene match: 9. The CDR3 is 13 amino acids. The CDR3 loop reads CATQDRTFYEQYF. DNA of the CDR3: TGTGCCACCCAGGACAGGACGTTCTACGAGCAGTACTTC.

The rearrangement uses TRBV5-8 and TRBJ2-3, with D possibly matching TRBD1 (5 bases). V was clipped by 1 base and J by 3 bases, with 12 bases between them. The CDR3 contains 15 residues. The V gene's germline CDR1 is SGHTS and CDR2 YDEGEE. The CDR3 DNA follows: TGTGCCAGCAGCTTGTTTAGCAGGGAAACAGATACGCAGTATTTT. It encodes CASSLFSRETDTQYF.

This clone was detected only once. V gene TRBV5-1 combines with J gene TRBJ1-2, with a possible D match to TRBD1 (6 bases). This CDR3 spans 15 amino acids. The V gene's germline CDR1 is SGHRS and CDR2 YFSETQ. V lost 2 bases to trimming and J lost 6 bases, with 17 bases between them. CDR3 residues: CASSFIAGPGDGYTF. The CDR3 region has the DNA TGCGCCAGCAGCTTCATTGCCGGGCCAGGGGATGGCTACACCTTC. Full variable domain (missing parts from reference TRBV5-1 and TRBJ1-2): KAGVTQTPRYLIKTRGQQVTLSCSPISGHRSVSWYQQTPGQGLQFLFEYFSETQRNKGNFPGRFSGRQFSNSRSEMNVSTLELGDSALYLCASSFIAGPGDGYTFGSGTRLTVV.

The chain combines TRBV5-1 with TRBJ1-5, with D possibly being TRBD1 (5 bases). The CDR3 totals 16 residues. V lost 3 bases and J lost 9, with 22 bases in between. Germline loops: CDR1 SGHRS, CDR2 YFSETQ. CDR3 DNA sequence: TGCGCCAGCAGCTCCGATCGGGGGATCAGGAAGAGGCCCCAGCATTTT. It translates to CASSSDRGIRKRPQHF.

This chain uses TRBV7-2 with TRBJ1-5; 11 bases match TRBD1. CDR3 length: 17 amino acids. Germline-derived CDR1 and CDR2 are SGHTA and FQGNSA. The ends lost 5 bases at V and 0 bases at J; junction bases unmatched: 6. CDR3 region: CASSDRDRGYSNQPQHF. The CDR3, as DNA: TGTGCCAGCAGCGACCGGGACAGGGGGTATAGCAATCAGCCCCAGCATTTT. Using reference TRBV7-2 and TRBJ1-5 for the parts outside the CDR3, the full variable domain is GAGVSQSPSNKVTEKGKDVELRCDPISGHTALYWYRQSLGQGLEFLIYFQGNSAPDKSGLPSDRFSAERTGGSVSTLTIQRTQQEDSAVYLCASSDRDRGYSNQPQHFGDGTRLSIL.

V is TRBV28 and J is TRBJ1-4; TRBD1 matches 8 bases. Germline V gene sequence: CDR1 MDHEN, CDR2 SYDVKM. This CDR3 spans 15 amino acids. V shed 3 bases and J 3 bases; nucleotides not matched to a gene: 3. CDR3 in DNA: TGTGCCAGCAGTTTGGCGGGACAGGCTAATGAAAAACTGTTTTTT. It is translated as CASSLAGQANEKLFF.

CDR3 loop: CATQPASTNEKLFF. The CDR3, as DNA: TGTGCCACTCAACCCGCGTCAACTAATGAAAAACTGTTTTTT. The chain combines TRBV27 with TRBJ1-4; D uncertain. The CDR3 sequence is 14 residues long. Germline V gene data show CDR1 as MNHEY and CDR2 as SMNVEV (reference sequence). V lost 10 bases, J lost 0 bases, and 12 bases lay in between.

This clone has a handful of counts. The chain employs TRBV10-3 and TRBJ1-1; maybe TRBD1 (5 bases). Germline CDR1 reads ENHRY; CDR2 reads SYGVKD. The CDR3 has 15 residues. Trimming left V 0 bases short and J 4 bases short, with 12 bases between. The CDR3 region has the DNA TGTGCCATCAGTGAGTCGGCTCCGGGGCCCACTGAAGCTTTCTTT. Translation gives CAISESAPGPTEAFF.

J is TRBJ2-7 and V is TRBV5-1; weak D call: TRBD1 (5 bases). CDR3 length: 17 residues. Germline V gene lookup returns CDR1 SGHRS and CDR2 YFSETQ. V dropped 0 bases and J dropped 0 bases, with 16 bases sitting between them. DNA of the CDR3: TGCGCCAGCAGCTTGGCCCCCTCCTCGACAGTCTCCTACGAGCAGTACTTC. Residues: CASSLAPSSTVSYEQYF.